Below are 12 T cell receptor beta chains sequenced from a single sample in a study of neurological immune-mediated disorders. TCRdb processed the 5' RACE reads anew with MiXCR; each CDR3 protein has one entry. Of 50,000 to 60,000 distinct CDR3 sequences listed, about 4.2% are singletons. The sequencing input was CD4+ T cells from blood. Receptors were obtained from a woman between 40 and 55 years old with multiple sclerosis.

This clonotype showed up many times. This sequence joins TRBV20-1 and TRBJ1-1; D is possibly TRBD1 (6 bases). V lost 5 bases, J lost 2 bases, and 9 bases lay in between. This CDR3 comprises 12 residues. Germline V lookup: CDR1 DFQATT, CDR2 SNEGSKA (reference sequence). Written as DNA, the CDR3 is TGCAGTGCTGAGGGGGGAAACACTGAAGCTTTCTTT. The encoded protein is CSAEGGNTEAFF.

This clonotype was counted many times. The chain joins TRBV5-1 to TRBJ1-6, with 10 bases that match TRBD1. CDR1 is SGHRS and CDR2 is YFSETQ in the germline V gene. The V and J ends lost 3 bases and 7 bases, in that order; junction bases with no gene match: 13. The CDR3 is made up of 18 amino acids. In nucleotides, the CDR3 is TGCGCCAGCAGCTCCTGGCCCCGGACGGGACAGGGGAATTCACCCCTCCACTTT. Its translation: CASSSWPRTGQGNSPLHF.

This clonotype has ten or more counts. DNA for the CDR3: TGCGCCAGCAGCCAAGGATCCGACAGAACTACTGAAGCTTTCTTT. Translation: CASSQGSDRTTEAFF. V gene TRBV4-1 combines with J gene TRBJ1-1, with D possibly being TRBD1 (5 bases). The V end lost 1 base, the J end lost 5 bases, and 14 bases lay between the germline ends. The germline V gene encodes CDR1 MGHRA and CDR2 YSYEKL. This CDR3 region has 15 residues.

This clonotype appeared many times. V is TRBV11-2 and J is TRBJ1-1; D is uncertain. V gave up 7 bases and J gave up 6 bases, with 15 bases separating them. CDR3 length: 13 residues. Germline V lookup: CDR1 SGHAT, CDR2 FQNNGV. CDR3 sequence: CASTYNRESEAFF. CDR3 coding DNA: TGTGCCAGCACCTACAACCGGGAATCTGAAGCTTTCTTT.

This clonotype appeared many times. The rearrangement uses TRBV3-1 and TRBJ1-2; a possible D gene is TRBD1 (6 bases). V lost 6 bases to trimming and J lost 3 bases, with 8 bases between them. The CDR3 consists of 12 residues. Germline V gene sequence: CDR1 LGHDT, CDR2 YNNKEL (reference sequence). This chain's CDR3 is CASRGADYGYTF. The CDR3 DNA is TGTGCCAGCAGGGGGGCAGACTATGGCTACACCTTC.

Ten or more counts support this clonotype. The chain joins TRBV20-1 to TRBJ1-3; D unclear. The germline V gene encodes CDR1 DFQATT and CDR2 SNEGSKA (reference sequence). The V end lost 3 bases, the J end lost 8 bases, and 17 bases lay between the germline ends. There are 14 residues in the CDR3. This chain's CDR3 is CSARYGSVKDTIYF. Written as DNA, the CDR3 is TGCAGTGCTAGGTACGGGAGCGTTAAGGACACCATATATTTT.

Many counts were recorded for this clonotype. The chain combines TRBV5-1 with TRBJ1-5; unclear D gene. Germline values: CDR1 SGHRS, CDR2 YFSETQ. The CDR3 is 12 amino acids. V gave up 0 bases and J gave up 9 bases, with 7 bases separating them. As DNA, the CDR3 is TGCGCCAGCAGCTTGGACCATCTGCCCCAGCATTTT. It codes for CASSLDHLPQHF. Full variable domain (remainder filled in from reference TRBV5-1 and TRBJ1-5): KAGVTQTPRYLIKTRGQQVTLSCSPISGHRSVSWYQQTPGQGLQFLFEYFSETQRNKGNFPGRFSGRQFSNSRSEMNVSTLELGDSALYLCASSLDHLPQHFGDGTRLSIL.

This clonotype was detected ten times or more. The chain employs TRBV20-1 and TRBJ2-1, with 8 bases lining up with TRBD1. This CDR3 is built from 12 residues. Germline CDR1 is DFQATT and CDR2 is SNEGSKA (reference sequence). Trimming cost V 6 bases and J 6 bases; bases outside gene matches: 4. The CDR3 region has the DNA TGCAGTGCCCCGGACAGGGTCAATGAGCAGTTCTTC. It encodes CSAPDRVNEQFF.

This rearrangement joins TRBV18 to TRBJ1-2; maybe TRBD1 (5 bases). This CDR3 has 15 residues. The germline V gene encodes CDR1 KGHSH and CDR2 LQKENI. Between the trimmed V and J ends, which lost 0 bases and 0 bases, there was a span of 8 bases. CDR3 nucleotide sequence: TGTGCCAGCTCACCACCGGGGGGTACTAACTATGGCTACACCTTC. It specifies CASSPPGGTNYGYTF.

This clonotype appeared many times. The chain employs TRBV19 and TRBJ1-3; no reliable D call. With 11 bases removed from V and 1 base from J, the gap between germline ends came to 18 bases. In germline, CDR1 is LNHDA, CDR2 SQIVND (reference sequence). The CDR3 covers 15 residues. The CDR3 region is CASHPRTVSGNTIYF. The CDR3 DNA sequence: TGTGCCTCCCACCCTCGGACGGTATCTGGAAACACCATATATTTT.

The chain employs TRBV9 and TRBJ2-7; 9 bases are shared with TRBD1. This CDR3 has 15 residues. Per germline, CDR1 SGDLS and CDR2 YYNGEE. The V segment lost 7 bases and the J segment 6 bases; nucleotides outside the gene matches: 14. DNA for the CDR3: TGTGCCAGCGGCCGTGATGGGGGGACAGGGTCCGAGCAGTACTTC. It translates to CASGRDGGTGSEQYF.

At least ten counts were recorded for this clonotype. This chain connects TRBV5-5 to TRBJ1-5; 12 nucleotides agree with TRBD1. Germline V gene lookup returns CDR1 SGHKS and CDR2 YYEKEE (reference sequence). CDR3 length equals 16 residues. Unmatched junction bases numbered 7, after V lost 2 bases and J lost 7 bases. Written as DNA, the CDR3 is TGTGCCAGCAGCTTTTCCGGGACAGGGGGCTACCAGCCCCAGCATTTT. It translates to CASSFSGTGGYQPQHF.